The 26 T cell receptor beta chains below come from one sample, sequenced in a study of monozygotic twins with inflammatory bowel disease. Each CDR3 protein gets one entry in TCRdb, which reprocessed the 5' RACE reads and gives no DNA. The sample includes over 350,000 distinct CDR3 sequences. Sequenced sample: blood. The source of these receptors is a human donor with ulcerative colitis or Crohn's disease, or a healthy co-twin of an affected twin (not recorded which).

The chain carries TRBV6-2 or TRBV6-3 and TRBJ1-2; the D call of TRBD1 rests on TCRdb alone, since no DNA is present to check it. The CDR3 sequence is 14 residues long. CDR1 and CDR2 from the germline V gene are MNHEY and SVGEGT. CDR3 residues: CASIPPQGNYGYTF.

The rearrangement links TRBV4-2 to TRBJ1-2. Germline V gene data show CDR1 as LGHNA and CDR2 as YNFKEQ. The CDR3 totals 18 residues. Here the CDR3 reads CASSPTVQGSLHNYGYTF.

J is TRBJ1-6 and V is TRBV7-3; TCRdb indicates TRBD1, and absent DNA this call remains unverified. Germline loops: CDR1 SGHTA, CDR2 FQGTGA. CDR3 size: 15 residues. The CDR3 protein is CASSQEGQGYSPLHF.

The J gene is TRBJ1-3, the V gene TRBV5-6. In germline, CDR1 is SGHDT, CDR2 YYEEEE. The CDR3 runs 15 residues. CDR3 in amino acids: CASSLDGSSGNTIYF. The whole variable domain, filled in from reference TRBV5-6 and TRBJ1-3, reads DAGVTQSPTHLIKTRGQQVTLRCSPKSGHDTVSWYQQALGQGPQFIFQYYEEEERQRGNFPDRFSGHQFPNYSSELNVNALLLGDSALYLCASSLDGSSGNTIYFGEGSWLTVV.

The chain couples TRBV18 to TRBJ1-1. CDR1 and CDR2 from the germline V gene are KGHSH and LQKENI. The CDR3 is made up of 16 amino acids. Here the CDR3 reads CASSARTVGLNTEAFF.

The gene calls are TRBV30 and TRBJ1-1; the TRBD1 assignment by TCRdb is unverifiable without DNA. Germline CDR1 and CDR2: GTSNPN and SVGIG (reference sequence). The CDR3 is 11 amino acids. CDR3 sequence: CAWSPGAEAFF.

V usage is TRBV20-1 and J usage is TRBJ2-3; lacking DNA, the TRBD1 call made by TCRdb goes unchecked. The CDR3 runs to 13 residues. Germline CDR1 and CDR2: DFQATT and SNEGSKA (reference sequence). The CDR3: CSARAQGGDTQYF.

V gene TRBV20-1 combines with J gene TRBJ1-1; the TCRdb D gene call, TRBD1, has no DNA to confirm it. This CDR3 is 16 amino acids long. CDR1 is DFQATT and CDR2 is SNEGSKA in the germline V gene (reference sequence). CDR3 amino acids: CSAPPLRGPLNTDAFF.

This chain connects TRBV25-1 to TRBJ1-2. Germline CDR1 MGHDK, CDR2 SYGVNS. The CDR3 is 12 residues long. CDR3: CASSDGDYGYTF.

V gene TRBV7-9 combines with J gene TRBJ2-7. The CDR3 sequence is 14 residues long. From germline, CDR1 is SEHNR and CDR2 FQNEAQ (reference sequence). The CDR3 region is CASSLATSSYEQYF. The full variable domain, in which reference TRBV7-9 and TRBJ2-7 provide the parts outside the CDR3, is DTGVSQNPRHKITKRGQNVTFRCDPISEHNRLYWYRQTLGQGPEFLTYFQNEAQLEKSRLLSDRFSAERPKGSFSTLEIQRTEQGDSAMYLCASSLATSSYEQYFGPGTRLTVT.

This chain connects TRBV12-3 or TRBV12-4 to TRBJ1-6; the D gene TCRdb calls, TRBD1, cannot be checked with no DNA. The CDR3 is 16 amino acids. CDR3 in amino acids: CASSPQGSNYNSPLHF.

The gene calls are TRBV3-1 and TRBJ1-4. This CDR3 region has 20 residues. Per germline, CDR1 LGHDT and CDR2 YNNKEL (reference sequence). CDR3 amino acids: CASSQVRRDYILGPNEKLFF.

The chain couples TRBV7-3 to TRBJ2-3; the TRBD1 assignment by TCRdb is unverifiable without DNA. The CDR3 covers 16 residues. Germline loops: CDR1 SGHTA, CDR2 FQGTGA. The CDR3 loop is CASSLVSGSSTDTQYF.

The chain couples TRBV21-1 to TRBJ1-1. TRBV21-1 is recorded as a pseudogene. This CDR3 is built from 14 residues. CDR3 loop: CASSKLEVNTEAFF.

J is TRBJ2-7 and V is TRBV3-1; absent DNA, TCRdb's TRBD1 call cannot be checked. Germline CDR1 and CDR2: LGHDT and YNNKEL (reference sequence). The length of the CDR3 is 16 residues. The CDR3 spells CASSQALSGAGDEQYF.

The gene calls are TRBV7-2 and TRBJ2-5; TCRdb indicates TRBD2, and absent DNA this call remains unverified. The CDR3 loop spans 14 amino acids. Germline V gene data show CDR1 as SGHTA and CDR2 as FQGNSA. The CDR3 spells CASSFRTSSETQYF.

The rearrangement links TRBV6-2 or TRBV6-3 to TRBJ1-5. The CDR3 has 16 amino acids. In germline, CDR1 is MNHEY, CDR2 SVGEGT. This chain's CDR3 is CASSYVVVEGNQPQHF.

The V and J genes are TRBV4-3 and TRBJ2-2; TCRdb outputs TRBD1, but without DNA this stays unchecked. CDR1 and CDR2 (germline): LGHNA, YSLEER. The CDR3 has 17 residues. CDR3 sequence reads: CASSQDPFRGPTGELFF.

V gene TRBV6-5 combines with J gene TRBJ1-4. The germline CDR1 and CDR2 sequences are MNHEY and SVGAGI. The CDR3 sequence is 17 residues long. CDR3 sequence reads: CASSYSRQFFANEKLFF.

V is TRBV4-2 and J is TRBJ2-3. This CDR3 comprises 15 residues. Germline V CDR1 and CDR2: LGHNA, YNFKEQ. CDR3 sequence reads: CASSQDPLLEDTQYF.

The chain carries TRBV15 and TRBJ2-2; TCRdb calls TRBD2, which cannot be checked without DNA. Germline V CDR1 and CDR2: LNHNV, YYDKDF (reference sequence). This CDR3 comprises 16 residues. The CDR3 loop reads CATSSGTDLNTGELFF.

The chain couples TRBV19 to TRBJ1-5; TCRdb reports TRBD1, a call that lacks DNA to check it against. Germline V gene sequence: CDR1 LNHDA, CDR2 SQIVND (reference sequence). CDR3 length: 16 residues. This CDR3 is CASSTSDRGHDGPQHF. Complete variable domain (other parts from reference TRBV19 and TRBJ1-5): DGGITQSPKYLFRKEGQNVTLSCEQNLNHDAMYWYRQDPGQGLRLIYYSQIVNDFQKGDIAEGYSVSREKKESFPLTVTSAQKNPTAFYLCASSTSDRGHDGPQHFGDGTRLSIL.

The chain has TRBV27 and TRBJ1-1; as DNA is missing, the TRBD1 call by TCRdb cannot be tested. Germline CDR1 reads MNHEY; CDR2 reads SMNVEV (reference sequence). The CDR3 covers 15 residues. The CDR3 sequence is CASSDYRGGNTEAFF.

This chain's CDR3 is CASSQVLGPDNEQFF. The rearrangement joins TRBV4-2 to TRBJ2-1. The CDR3 covers 15 residues. Germline assignment: CDR1 LGHNA and CDR2 YNFKEQ.

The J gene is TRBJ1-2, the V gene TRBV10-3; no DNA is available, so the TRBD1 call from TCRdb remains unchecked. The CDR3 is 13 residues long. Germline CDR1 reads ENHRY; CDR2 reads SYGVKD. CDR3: CAISGGTGYGYTF.

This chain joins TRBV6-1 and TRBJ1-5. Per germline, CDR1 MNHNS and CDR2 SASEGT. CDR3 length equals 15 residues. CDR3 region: CASSEVRFSNQPQHF.